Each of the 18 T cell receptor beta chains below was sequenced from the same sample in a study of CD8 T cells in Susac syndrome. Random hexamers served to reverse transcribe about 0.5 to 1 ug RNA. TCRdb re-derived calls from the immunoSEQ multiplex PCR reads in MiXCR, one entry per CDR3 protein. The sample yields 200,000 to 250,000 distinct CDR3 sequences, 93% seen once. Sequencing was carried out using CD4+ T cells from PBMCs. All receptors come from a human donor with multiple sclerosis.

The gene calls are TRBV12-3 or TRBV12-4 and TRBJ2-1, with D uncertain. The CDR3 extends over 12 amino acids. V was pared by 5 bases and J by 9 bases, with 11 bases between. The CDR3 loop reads CASSPRDTEQFF. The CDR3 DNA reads TGTGCCAGCAGTCCCCGTGACACTGAGCAGTTCTTC.

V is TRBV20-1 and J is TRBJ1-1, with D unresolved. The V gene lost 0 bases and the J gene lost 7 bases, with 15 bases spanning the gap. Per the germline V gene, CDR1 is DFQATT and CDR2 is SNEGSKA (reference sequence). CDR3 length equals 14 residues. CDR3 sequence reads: CSARDPRSADEAFF. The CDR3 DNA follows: TGCAGTGCTAGAGATCCCCGGTCGGCTGATGAAGCTTTCTTT.

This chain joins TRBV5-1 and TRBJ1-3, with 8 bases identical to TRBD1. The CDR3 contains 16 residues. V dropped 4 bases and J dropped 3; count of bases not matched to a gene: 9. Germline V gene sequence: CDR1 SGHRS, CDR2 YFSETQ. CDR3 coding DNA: TGCGCCAGCAGCCTAGGGGGGACAGGAGGTGGAAACACCATATATTTT. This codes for CASSLGGTGGGNTIYF. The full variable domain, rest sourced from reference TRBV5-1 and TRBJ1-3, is KAGVTQTPRYLIKTRGQQVTLSCSPISGHRSVSWYQQTPGQGLQFLFEYFSETQRNKGNFPGRFSGRQFSNSRSEMNVSTLELGDSALYLCASSLGGTGGGNTIYFGEGSWLTVV.

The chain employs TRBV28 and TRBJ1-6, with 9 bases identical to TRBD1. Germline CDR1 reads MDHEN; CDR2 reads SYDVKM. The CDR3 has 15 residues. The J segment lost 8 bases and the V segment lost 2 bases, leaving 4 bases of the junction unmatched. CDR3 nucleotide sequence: TGTGCCAGCAGTTTAAGGGACAGGGTGGATTCACCCCTCCACTTT. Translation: CASSLRDRVDSPLHF.

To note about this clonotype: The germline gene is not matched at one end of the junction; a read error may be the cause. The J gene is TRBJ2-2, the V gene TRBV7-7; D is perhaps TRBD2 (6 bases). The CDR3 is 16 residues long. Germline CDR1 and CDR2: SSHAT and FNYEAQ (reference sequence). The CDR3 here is CASSLGSGTNTGELFF. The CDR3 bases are TGTGCTAGCAGCTTAGGTAGCGGTACGAACACCGGGGAGCTGTTTTTT.

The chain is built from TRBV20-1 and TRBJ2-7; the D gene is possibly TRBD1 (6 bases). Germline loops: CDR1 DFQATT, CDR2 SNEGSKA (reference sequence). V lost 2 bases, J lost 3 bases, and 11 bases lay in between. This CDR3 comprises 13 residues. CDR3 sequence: CSARQGFLYEQYF. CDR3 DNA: TGCAGTGCTAGACAGGGGTTCCTCTACGAGCAGTACTTC.

For the CDR3, the DNA is TGTGCCATCAGTGCTGTGCGGGAGACCCAGTACTTC. Amino acids: CAISAVRETQYF. The V and J genes are TRBV10-3 and TRBJ2-5; D call uncertain. The germline gives CDR1 ENHRY, CDR2 SYGVKD. The CDR3 is 12 residues long. V lost 4 bases and J lost 5, with 8 bases in between.

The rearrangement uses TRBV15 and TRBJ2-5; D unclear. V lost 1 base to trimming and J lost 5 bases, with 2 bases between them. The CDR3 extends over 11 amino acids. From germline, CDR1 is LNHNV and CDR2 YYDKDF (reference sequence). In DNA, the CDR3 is TGTGCCACCAGCAGAGGGGAGACCCAGTACTTC. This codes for CATSRGETQYF.

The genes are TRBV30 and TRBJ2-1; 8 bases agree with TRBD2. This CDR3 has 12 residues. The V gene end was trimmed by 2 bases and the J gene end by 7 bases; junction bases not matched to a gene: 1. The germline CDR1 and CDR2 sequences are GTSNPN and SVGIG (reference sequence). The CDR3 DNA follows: TGTGCCTGGAGTCGCGGGGGGAATGAGCAGTTCTTC. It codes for CAWSRGGNEQFF.

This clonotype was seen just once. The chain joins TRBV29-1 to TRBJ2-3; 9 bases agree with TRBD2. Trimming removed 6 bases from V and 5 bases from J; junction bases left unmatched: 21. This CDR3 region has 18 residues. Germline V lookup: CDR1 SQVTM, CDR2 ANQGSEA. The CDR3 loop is CSVPSNIASGIYKDTQYF. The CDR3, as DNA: TGCAGCGTCCCTTCAAACATAGCTAGCGGGATTTACAAAGATACGCAGTATTTT.

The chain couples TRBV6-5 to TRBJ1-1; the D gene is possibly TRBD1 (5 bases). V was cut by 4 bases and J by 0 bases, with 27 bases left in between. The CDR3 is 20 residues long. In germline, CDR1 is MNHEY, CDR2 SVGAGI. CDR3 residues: CASSSGPLPSPGVVNTEAFF. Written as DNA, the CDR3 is TGTGCCAGCAGTTCGGGACCCCTCCCCTCCCCGGGGGTGGTGAACACTGAAGCTTTCTTT.

The DNA of the CDR3 is TGTGCCAGCACCTTGGGGGTGTTGCCTAATGAAAAACTGTTTTTT. Translating it yields CASTLGVLPNEKLFF. The V and J genes are TRBV2 and TRBJ1-4; D perhaps matches TRBD1 (5 bases). CDR1 and CDR2 from the germline V gene are SNHLY and FYNNEI. Trimming removed 7 bases at V and 3 bases at J, with 15 bases between. The CDR3 has 15 amino acids.

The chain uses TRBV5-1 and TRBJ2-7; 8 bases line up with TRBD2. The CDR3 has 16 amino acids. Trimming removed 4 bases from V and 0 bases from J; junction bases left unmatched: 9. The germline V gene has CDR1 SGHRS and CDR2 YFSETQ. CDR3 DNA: TGCGCCAGCAGCCCCCGGGGGGGCCAGACCTCCTACGAGCAGTACTTC. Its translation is CASSPRGGQTSYEQYF.

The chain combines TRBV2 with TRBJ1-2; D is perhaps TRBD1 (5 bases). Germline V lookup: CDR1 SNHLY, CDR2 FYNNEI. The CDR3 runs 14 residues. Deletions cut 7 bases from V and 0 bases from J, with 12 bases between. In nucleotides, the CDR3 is TGTGCCAGCAAGGTGGGGCAGGCTAACTATGGCTACACCTTC. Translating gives CASKVGQANYGYTF.

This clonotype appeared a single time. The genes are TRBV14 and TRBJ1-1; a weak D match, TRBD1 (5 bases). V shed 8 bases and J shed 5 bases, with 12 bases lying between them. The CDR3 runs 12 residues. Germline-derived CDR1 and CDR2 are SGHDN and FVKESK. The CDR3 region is CASGGVITEAFF. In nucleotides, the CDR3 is TGTGCCAGCGGGGGGGTGATAACTGAAGCTTTCTTT.

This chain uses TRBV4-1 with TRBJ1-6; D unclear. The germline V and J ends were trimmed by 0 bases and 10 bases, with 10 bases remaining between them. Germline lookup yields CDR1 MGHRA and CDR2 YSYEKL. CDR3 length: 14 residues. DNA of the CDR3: TGCGCCAGCAGCCAAGACTGGGCCATGTCACCCCTCCACTTT. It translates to CASSQDWAMSPLHF.

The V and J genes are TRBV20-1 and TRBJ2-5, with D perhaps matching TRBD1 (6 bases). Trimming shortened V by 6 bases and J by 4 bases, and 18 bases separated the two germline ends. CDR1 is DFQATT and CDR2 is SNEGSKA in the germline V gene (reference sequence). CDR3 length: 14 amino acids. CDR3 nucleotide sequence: TGCAGTGCCTCAAACCAGGGGCGGTCAGAGACCCAGTACTTC. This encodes CSASNQGRSETQYF.

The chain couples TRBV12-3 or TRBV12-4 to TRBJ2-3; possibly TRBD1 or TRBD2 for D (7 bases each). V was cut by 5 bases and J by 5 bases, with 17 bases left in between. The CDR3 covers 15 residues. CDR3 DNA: TGTGCCAGCAGTCCCCACAGGGGAGGGATAGATACGCAGTATTTT. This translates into CASSPHRGGIDTQYF.